This TCR beta chain stems from a study of PD-1 blockade in classical Hodgkin lymphoma. Trimming removed 7 bases from V and 5 bases from J, with 12 bases in between. The CDR3 extends over 12 amino acids. Germline lookup yields CDR1 MNHNS and CDR2 SASEGT. Specified time point: cycle 4 day 1 (C4D1), after more than five weeks of nivolumab. Autologous stem cell transplantation was followed by relapse in every patient, and brentuximab vedotin exposure varied. Best responses fell into complete response, partial response or progressive disease. Produced via immunoSEQ multiplex PCR; TCRdb's table is partial and in-frame only. Here the sample spans under 20,000 clones, approximately 80% being singletons.

The sequence derives from a human donor with classical Hodgkin lymphoma. This chain joins TRBV6-1 and TRBJ2-7; TRBD1 is a possible D gene (6 bases). The sequences come from peripheral blood mononuclear cells (PBMCs), collected before the fourth cycle of nivolumab. For the CDR3, the DNA is TGTGCCAGCACCGGTTGGACAGACGAGCAGTACTTC. This codes for CASTGWTDEQYF.